The 32 T cell receptor beta chains below come from one sample, sequenced in a study of regulatory T cells in long-lasting Graves disease. Time point in this sample: persistent/refractory GD, antithyroid drugs over 5 years with positive TRAb. Generation of the TCR library employed RNA extracted from PBMCs. CDR3-region Arm-PCR and iRepertoire HTBI primers produced the TCR beta libraries. TCRdb reprocessed the multiplex PCR reads via MiXCR and lists one record per CDR3 protein. The table lists 400,000 to 500,000 distinct CDR3 sequences, 21% of them singletons, with 14% in the top ten. The sequences come from peripheral blood mononuclear cells (PBMCs), collected when the disease was refractory, from a patient treated with antithyroid drugs. All receptors come from a female donor with Graves disease.

This clonotype came up many times. The chain couples TRBV12-3 or TRBV12-4 to TRBJ1-5, with a weak D call TRBD1 (5 bases). The V gene lost 1 base and the J gene lost 2 bases, with 15 bases spanning the gap. There are 17 residues in the CDR3. DNA of the CDR3: TGTGCCAGCAGTTTAGGGGACGAGGGCGGTGGCAATCAGCCCCAGCATTTT. Encoded protein: CASSLGDEGGGNQPQHF.

This clonotype was recorded many times. The chain couples TRBV6-1 to TRBJ1-1; 9 bases are shared with TRBD1. Trimming removed 6 bases from V and 3 bases from J; junction bases left unmatched: 5. Germline V gene data show CDR1 as MNHNS and CDR2 as SASEGT. CDR3 length equals 14 residues. CDR3 nucleotides: TGTGCCAGCAGGGACAGGGGAGTTCACACTGAAGCTTTCTTT. It specifies CASRDRGVHTEAFF.

The V call is TRBV20-1, the J call TRBJ1-4; 8 bases agree with TRBD1. Germline-derived CDR1 and CDR2 are DFQATT and SNEGSKA (reference sequence). The CDR3 length is 15 residues. J was trimmed by 4 bases and V by 5 bases; bases with no gene match: 9. The chain's CDR3 is CSAPRPGQDNEKLFF. DNA for the CDR3: TGCAGTGCTCCTCGCCCGGGACAGGATAATGAAAAACTGTTTTTT.

This clonotype was counted only a few times. J is TRBJ1-3 and V is TRBV20-1; D ambiguous. V was cut by 3 bases and J by 1 base, with 13 bases left in between. Germline CDR1 DFQATT, CDR2 SNEGSKA (reference sequence). The CDR3 loop spans 15 amino acids. The CDR3 protein is CSASSQTISGNTIYF. Here the CDR3 DNA reads TGCAGTGCTAGTAGCCAGACAATATCTGGAAACACCATATATTTT.

This clonotype was found many times. The chain is built from TRBV11-2 and TRBJ2-5; 12 bases agree with TRBD2. Germline values: CDR1 SGHAT, CDR2 FQNNGV. With 4 bases clipped from V and 4 bases from J, the junction kept 1 base outside the gene matches. The CDR3 extends over 14 amino acids. The CDR3 DNA is TGTGCCAGCAGCTCGGGACTAGCGGGAGAGACCCAGTACTTC. Translated: CASSSGLAGETQYF.

This clonotype was counted many times. The CDR3 reads CASSEEHSNQPQHF. CDR3 sequence (DNA): TGTGCCAGCAGTGAAGAACACAGCAATCAGCCCCAGCATTTT. This chain joins TRBV6-1 and TRBJ1-5; D is unresolved. The length of the CDR3 is 14 residues. In germline, CDR1 is MNHNS, CDR2 SASEGT. V was clipped by 1 base and J by 1 base, with 5 bases between them.

Here the CDR3 reads CATSDLGDSGNHEQYF. The DNA of the CDR3 is TGTGCCACCAGTGATTTGGGTGATAGCGGGAACCACGAGCAGTACTTC. The chain employs TRBV24-1 and TRBJ2-7; 8 nucleotides align to TRBD2. This CDR3 is 16 amino acids long. Germline lookup yields CDR1 KGHDR and CDR2 SFDVKD. V shed 0 bases, J shed 5 bases, and the junction held 8 bases outside the gene matches.

This clonotype was observed at least ten times. The chain combines TRBV6-1 with TRBJ2-5, with D perhaps TRBD1 (6 bases). CDR1 and CDR2 from the germline V gene are MNHNS and SASEGT. This CDR3 is 14 amino acids long. Trimming pared 6 bases from V and 2 bases from J, leaving 13 bases between. CDR3: CASRPGQTQETQYF. The CDR3 DNA is TGTGCCAGCAGGCCAGGACAGACTCAAGAGACCCAGTACTTC.

Concerning this clonotype itself: A read error may explain this, as a much larger clone is one base away. The chain has TRBV10-3 and TRBJ2-7; 8 nucleotides align to TRBD2. Trimming cost V 5 bases and J 2 bases; bases outside gene matches: 17. The CDR3 spans 18 residues. Germline V CDR1 and CDR2: ENHRY, SYGVKD. The CDR3 DNA sequence: TGTGCCATCAGTTACTCCGGCGGTCTAGCGGGCCGTACCTACGAGCAGTACTTC. Its translation is CAISYSGGLAGRTYEQYF.

This chain links TRBV5-6 with TRBJ2-2; 8 bases agree with TRBD1. Germline values: CDR1 SGHDT, CDR2 YYEEEE. The CDR3 is made up of 17 amino acids. J gave up 6 bases and V 2 bases, and 12 bases lay outside the gene matches. The CDR3 DNA follows: TGTGCCAGCAGCTTACCCTTAGGACAGGGAATGCCCGGGGAGCTGTTTTTT. As protein: CASSLPLGQGMPGELFF.

Of note for this clonotype: A clone one base away is much larger, so this may be a read error. J is TRBJ2-7 and V is TRBV11-2; tentative D call: TRBD2 (5 bases). The V gene's germline CDR1 is SGHAT and CDR2 FQNNGV. This CDR3 spans 19 amino acids. The CDR3 is CASLKWASRPVGTLYGQYF. CDR3 nucleotides: TGTGCCAGCCTCAAGTGGGCTAGCAGACCGGTAGGCACCCTCTACGGGCAGTACTTC.

This clonotype has at least ten counts. The chain's CDR3 is CSASRTANSPLHF. DNA for the CDR3: TGCAGTGCTAGTAGGACAGCCAATTCACCCCTCCACTTT. The rearrangement joins TRBV20-1 to TRBJ1-6; D may be TRBD1 (6 bases). Germline CDR1 reads DFQATT; CDR2 reads SNEGSKA (reference sequence). Deletions cut 3 bases from V and 7 bases from J, with 10 bases between. The CDR3 loop spans 13 amino acids.

Ten or more counts support this clonotype. The rearrangement links TRBV3-1 to TRBJ2-7; 8 bases agree with TRBD2. Trimming removed 5 bases from V and 3 bases from J; junction bases left unmatched: 15. Germline V CDR1 and CDR2: LGHDT, YNNKEL (reference sequence). The CDR3 covers 17 residues. In nucleotides, the CDR3 is TGTGCCAGCAGCGCCAGCGGGGGAACCTGGGGGGGCTACGAGCAGTACTTC. This gives the protein CASSASGGTWGGYEQYF.

This clonotype was counted ten times or more. The chain joins TRBV7-8 to TRBJ2-7, with 8 bases aligning to TRBD1. The CDR3 is 16 amino acids. The germline V gene encodes CDR1 SGHVS and CDR2 FQNEAQ. With 3 bases clipped from V and 1 base from J, the junction kept 8 bases outside the gene matches. The CDR3 region is CASSFSLQGVSYEQYF. Written as DNA, the CDR3 is TGTGCCAGCAGCTTTTCTTTACAGGGGGTTTCCTACGAGCAGTACTTC.

The rearrangement uses TRBV19 and TRBJ2-7, with D perhaps matching TRBD2 (8 bases). This CDR3 has 14 amino acids. Germline loops: CDR1 LNHDA, CDR2 SQIVND (reference sequence). V lost 6 bases and J lost 3, with 15 bases in between. The CDR3 is CASRLSGDSYEQYF. The CDR3 bases are TGTGCCAGTAGGCTTAGCGGGGACAGCTACGAGCAGTACTTC.

This clonotype came up a few times. The chain carries TRBV10-2 and TRBJ1-1; D is unresolved. The V gene's germline CDR1 is WSHSY and CDR2 SAAADI. This CDR3 has 13 residues. Trimming took off 3 bases at V and 2 bases at J, with 7 bases between the two ends. The CDR3 sequence: CASSENSNTEAFF. CDR3 DNA sequence: TGCGCCAGCAGTGAAAACAGCAACACTGAAGCTTTCTTT.

This clonotype was seen a handful of times. This rearrangement joins TRBV18 to TRBJ2-7, with TRBD1 identical over 10 bases. V trimming: 2 bases; J trimming: 5 bases; junction bases outside the gene matches: 3. This CDR3 comprises 14 residues. Per germline, CDR1 KGHSH and CDR2 LQKENI. The DNA of the CDR3 is TGTGCCAGCTCACCAACGGGACAGGGGAACGAGCAGTACTTC. Translated: CASSPTGQGNEQYF.

In this sample, this clonotype turned up many times. The chain joins TRBV25-1 to TRBJ2-2, with a tentative D call TRBD2 (5 bases). Trimming left V 5 bases short and J 2 bases short, with 12 bases between. From germline, CDR1 is MGHDK and CDR2 SYGVNS. The CDR3 is 15 residues long. For the CDR3, the DNA is TGTGCCAGCAGTAGCGAGGGTTCAAACACCGGGGAGCTGTTTTTT. This gives the protein CASSSEGSNTGELFF.

The V and J genes are TRBV11-2 and TRBJ1-2; D possibly corresponds to TRBD1 (5 bases). CDR3 length: 16 residues. CDR1 and CDR2 (germline): SGHAT, FQNNGV. Trimming pared 4 bases from V and 2 bases from J, leaving 17 bases between. The CDR3: CASSSHGRGNNYGYTF. The CDR3 DNA sequence: TGTGCCAGCAGCTCCCATGGGCGGGGGAACAACTATGGCTACACCTTC.

About this clonotype itself: A much larger clone is a single base away; this may be a read error. This likely comes from a read error, as the CDR3 has no conserved phenylalanine or tryptophan at its end. This sequence joins TRBV6-2 or TRBV6-3 and TRBJ1-1; weak D call: TRBD1 (5 bases). Germline V gives CDR1 MNHEY, CDR2 SVGEGT. The length of the CDR3 is 14 residues. V gave up 5 bases and J gave up 5 bases, with 15 bases separating them. In DNA form, the CDR3 reads TGTGCCAGCAGTGAAGATGGGGGGGAAACTGAAGCTTTCTCT. It is translated as CASSEDGGETEAFS.

This clonotype came up a few times. The chain couples TRBV19 to TRBJ1-5; maybe TRBD1 (6 bases). The CDR3 has 16 amino acids. Germline V lookup: CDR1 LNHDA, CDR2 SQIVND (reference sequence). Between the trimmed V and J ends, which lost 6 bases and 2 bases, there was a span of 17 bases. CDR3 sequence reads: CASRGSNREGNQPQHF. The CDR3 DNA follows: TGTGCCAGTAGGGGATCCAACAGGGAAGGCAATCAGCCCCAGCATTTT.

This chain links TRBV28 with TRBJ2-7, with 10 bases aligning to TRBD2. The CDR3 is 14 amino acids. The V gene end was trimmed by 8 bases and the J gene end by 3 bases; junction bases not matched to a gene: 7. Germline V gene data show CDR1 as MDHEN and CDR2 as SYDVKM. The CDR3 region has the DNA TGTGCCAGCGGACTAGCGGACTCATTCTACGAGCAGTACTTC. Translation gives CASGLADSFYEQYF.

This clonotype has ten or more counts. The rearrangement links TRBV28 to TRBJ2-7; the match to TRBD1 covers 8 bases. The germline V gene encodes CDR1 MDHEN and CDR2 SYDVKM. This CDR3 comprises 13 residues. V gave up 6 bases and J gave up 2 bases; unmatched junction bases: 3. DNA of the CDR3: TGTGCCAGCAGCCTACAGGGGGCCTACGAGCAGTACTTC. Protein product: CASSLQGAYEQYF.

This clonotype was observed a handful of times. The V call is TRBV19, the J call TRBJ2-7; 10 positions match TRBD2. This CDR3 contains 16 residues. Trimming removed 5 bases from V and 4 bases from J; junction bases left unmatched: 11. Germline V gene sequence: CDR1 LNHDA, CDR2 SQIVND (reference sequence). The CDR3 DNA reads as TGTGCCAGTAGTTTCGGTGGGGCTAGCGGGAGTTACGAGCAGTACTTC. This encodes CASSFGGASGSYEQYF.

Ten or more counts support this clonotype. The rearrangement uses TRBV20-1 and TRBJ2-3; possibly TRBD2 for D (6 bases). There are 17 residues in the CDR3. V lost 2 bases and J lost 3, with 21 bases in between. CDR1 and CDR2 from the germline V gene are DFQATT and SNEGSKA (reference sequence). CDR3 loop: CSARQGGINALTDTQYF. The DNA for the CDR3 is TGCAGTGCTAGACAGGGCGGGATCAATGCACTTACAGATACGCAGTATTTT.

The table lists this clonotype with a few counts. The J gene is TRBJ2-5, the V gene TRBV20-1, with D possibly matching TRBD2 (6 bases). V was clipped by 0 bases and J by 8 bases, with 19 bases between them. This CDR3 comprises 15 residues. Germline CDR1 reads DFQATT; CDR2 reads SNEGSKA (reference sequence). CDR3 sequence (DNA): TGCAGTGCTAGAGATCTCGCGGGACCGGGAGAAACCCAGTACTTC. Residues: CSARDLAGPGETQYF.

As concerns this clonotype: Without the conserved terminal phenylalanine or tryptophan, this CDR3 likely stems from a read error. In DNA, the CDR3 is TGTGCCAGCAGCCAACCCTTTACAGGGGGGGTATTCCGTGAGCAGTTCTCC. It is translated as CASSQPFTGGVFREQFS. The rearrangement links TRBV5-5 to TRBJ2-1; tentatively, D is TRBD1 (8 bases). Germline V gene data show CDR1 as SGHKS and CDR2 as YYEKEE (reference sequence). V lost 4 bases, J lost 9 bases, and 26 bases lay in between. This CDR3 has 17 amino acids.

This clonotype was seen ten or more times. V is TRBV10-2 and J is TRBJ2-7, with D unclear. Trimming stripped 7 bases from V and 3 bases from J, with 13 bases between. The germline V gene encodes CDR1 WSHSY and CDR2 SAAADI. The CDR3 is 13 residues long. In nucleotides, the CDR3 is TGCGCCAGCAAGACGCTACCAAACTACGAGCAGTACTTC. Translation: CASKTLPNYEQYF.

The gene calls are TRBV27 and TRBJ2-3; 10 bases match TRBD2. The CDR3 runs 14 residues. Trimming cost V 5 bases and J 5 bases; bases outside gene matches: 4. CDR1 and CDR2 (germline): MNHEY, SMNVEV (reference sequence). CDR3 loop: CASSPRLAGDTQYF. The CDR3 coding sequence is TGTGCCAGCAGTCCGCGACTAGCGGGAGATACGCAGTATTTT.

The gene calls are TRBV6-4 and TRBJ1-5; 7 bases are shared with TRBD1. The V gene's germline CDR1 is MRHNA and CDR2 SNTAGT. V was pared by 8 bases and J by 0 bases, with 13 bases of the junction left unmatched. The CDR3 has 17 residues. CDR3 nucleotide sequence: TGTGCCAGCGCCGAAGGGGGCCGGGGGTATAGCAATCAGCCCCAGCATTTT. This sequence encodes CASAEGGRGYSNQPQHF.

The chain combines TRBV4-1 with TRBJ2-7, with 8 bases aligning to TRBD2. The CDR3 has 16 residues. J lost 0 bases, V lost 2 bases, and 6 bases had no gene match. CDR1 is MGHRA, CDR2 YSYEKL, per germline. CDR3 protein: CASSQYLSGASYEQYF. The CDR3 DNA reads as TGCGCCAGCAGCCAATACCTTAGCGGGGCCTCCTACGAGCAGTACTTC.

CDR3 bases: TGTGCCAGCAGCCGGACGGGACACTTCAGCTCCTATAATTCACCCCTCCACTTT. The encoded protein is CASSRTGHFSSYNSPLHF. The chain employs TRBV6-2 or TRBV6-3 and TRBJ1-6; weak D call: TRBD1 (6 bases). The CDR3 sequence is 18 residues long. Germline CDR1 reads MNHEY; CDR2 reads SVGEGT. Trimming removed 6 bases at V and 0 bases at J, with 18 bases between.